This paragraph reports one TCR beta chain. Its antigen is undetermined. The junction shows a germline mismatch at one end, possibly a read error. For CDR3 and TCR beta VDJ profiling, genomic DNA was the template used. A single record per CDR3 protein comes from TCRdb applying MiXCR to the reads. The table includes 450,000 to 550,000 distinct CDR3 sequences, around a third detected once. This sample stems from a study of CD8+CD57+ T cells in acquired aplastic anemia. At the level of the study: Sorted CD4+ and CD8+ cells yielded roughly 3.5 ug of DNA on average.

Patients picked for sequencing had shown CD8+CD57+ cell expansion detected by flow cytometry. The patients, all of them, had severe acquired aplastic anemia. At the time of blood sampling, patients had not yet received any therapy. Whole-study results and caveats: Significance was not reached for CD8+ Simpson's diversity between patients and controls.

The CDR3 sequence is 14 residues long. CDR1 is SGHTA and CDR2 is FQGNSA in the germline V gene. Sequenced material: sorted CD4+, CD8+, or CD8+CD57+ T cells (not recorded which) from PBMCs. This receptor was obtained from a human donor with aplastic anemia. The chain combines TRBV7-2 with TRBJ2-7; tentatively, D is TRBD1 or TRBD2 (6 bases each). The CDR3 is CASSVAGHRDEQYF. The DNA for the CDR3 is TGTGCCAGCAGCGTCGCGGGGCACAGGGACGAGCAGTACTTT.